What follows are 15 T cell receptor beta chains derived from one specimen sequenced in a study of blood T cell repertoires in COVID-19. Assay used: immunoSEQ multiplex PCR; TCRdb lists only in-frame clones, some missing. In the table there are about 190,000 clones, approximately 82% of which are singletons. Input material: PBMCs or T cells enriched from blood (not recorded which). The receptors were sampled from a woman in her fifties or sixties with acute COVID-19.

J is TRBJ1-2 and V is TRBV4-2, with 8 bases identical to TRBD1. V dropped 5 bases and J dropped 3; count of bases not matched to a gene: 5. Per the germline V gene, CDR1 is LGHNA and CDR2 is YNFKEQ. The CDR3 contains 14 residues. The CDR3 loop is CASSSAGGDYGYTF. Written as DNA, the CDR3 is TGTGCCAGCAGCTCAGCAGGGGGCGACTATGGCTACACCTTC.

This clone was seen only a few times. This chain uses TRBV19 with TRBJ1-6, with D maybe TRBD1 (6 bases). CDR3 length equals 14 residues. Germline V gene sequence: CDR1 LNHDA, CDR2 SQIVND (reference sequence). V was cut by 6 bases and J by 5 bases, with 11 bases left in between. The CDR3 protein is CASSRGRNNSPLHF. The CDR3 bases are TGTGCCAGTAGCAGGGGACGGAATAATTCACCCCTCCACTTT.

The chain links TRBV5-3 to TRBJ2-7, with unresolved D. TRBV5-3 is placed among ORFs of uncertain function. V lost 3 bases and J lost 6, with 25 bases in between. The CDR3 extends over 17 amino acids. The CDR3 DNA reads TGTGCCAGAAGCTCTTCTGACTGTCCCCTCCGAGAGTGCGAGCAGTACGTC. Amino acids: CARSSSDCPLRECEQYV.

The rearrangement joins TRBV30 to TRBJ2-5, with D possibly TRBD2 on 5 matching bases. CDR3 length equals 17 residues. Trimming took off 2 bases at V and 5 bases at J, with 24 bases between the two ends. Germline V gene data show CDR1 as GTSNPN and CDR2 as SVGIG (reference sequence). For the CDR3, the DNA is TGTGCCTGGAGTCCTTCGAAGGGAGACGGTCGCGGGGAGACCCAGTACTTC. It codes for CAWSPSKGDGRGETQYF.

This rearrangement joins TRBV10-3 to TRBJ2-5; weak D call: TRBD1 (6 bases). From germline, CDR1 is ENHRY and CDR2 SYGVKD. V shed 5 bases and J shed 2 bases, with 12 bases lying between them. The CDR3 sequence is 14 residues long. The CDR3 spells CAISTSGQQETQYF. The CDR3 bases are TGTGCCATCAGTACCTCGGGACAACAAGAGACCCAGTACTTC.

The rearrangement uses TRBV5-4 and TRBJ1-5; 7 nucleotides align to TRBD1. This CDR3 spans 18 amino acids. Germline-derived CDR1 and CDR2 are SGHNT and YYREEE (reference sequence). V lost 3 bases, J lost 1 base, and 13 bases stayed unmatched. The CDR3 here is CASSSRDSARESNQPQHF. Here the CDR3 DNA reads TGTGCCAGCAGCTCCCGGGACAGCGCCAGGGAGAGCAATCAGCCCCAGCATTTT.

Details on this clone: Other nucleotide sequences in the sample specify the same CDR3. The CDR3 protein is CASSLDSNYGYTF. The DNA of the CDR3 is TGTGCCAGCAGCTTAGACAGTAACTATGGCTACACCTTC. The rearrangement links TRBV7-2 to TRBJ1-2, with D unresolved. This CDR3 is 13 amino acids long. Germline V gene data show CDR1 as SGHTA and CDR2 as FQGNSA. V lost 1 base and J 1 base, leaving 4 bases between the germline ends.

The chain carries TRBV28 and TRBJ2-1; a weak D match, TRBD1 (6 bases). Trimming took 5 bases from V and 15 from J, leaving 17 bases between them. The CDR3 spans 12 residues. CDR1 is MDHEN and CDR2 is SYDVKM in the germline V gene. The CDR3 DNA is TGTGCCAGCAGTGCCGACAGGTACAACCCGTTCTTC. Encoded protein: CASSADRYNPFF. Full variable domain (rest looked up from reference TRBV28 and TRBJ2-1): DVKVTQSSRYLVKRTGEKVFLECVQDMDHENMFWYRQDPGLGLRLIYFSYDVKMKEKGDIPEGYSVSREKKERFSLILESASTNQTSMYLCASSADRYNPFFGPGTRLTVL.

Of note for this clone: Other DNA sequences from this sample encode an identical CDR3 as well. V usage is TRBV7-9 and J usage is TRBJ2-3, with D possibly matching TRBD1 (5 bases). CDR1 is SEHNR, CDR2 FQNEAQ, per germline (reference sequence). The CDR3 length is 14 residues. Trimming pared 2 bases from V and 0 bases from J, leaving 6 bases between. CDR3 in amino acids: CASSLSGSTDTQYF. CDR3 nucleotides: TGTGCCAGCAGCTTATCAGGGAGCACAGATACGCAGTATTTT. Supplemented by reference TRBV7-9 and TRBJ2-3, the full variable domain reads DTGVSQNPRHKITKRGQNVTFRCDPISEHNRLYWYRQTLGQGPEFLTYFQNEAQLEKSRLLSDRFSAERPKGSFSTLEIQRTEQGDSAMYLCASSLSGSTDTQYFGPGTRLTVL.

V usage is TRBV29-1 and J usage is TRBJ2-3, with D possibly being TRBD1 (6 bases). The CDR3 spans 13 residues. Trimming took 6 bases from V and 5 from J, leaving 15 bases between them. Looked up from germline, CDR1 is SQVTM and CDR2 is ANQGSEA. In DNA form, the CDR3 reads TGCAGCGTCCACCGGGACACCAGAGATACGCAGTATTTT. Translated, it gives CSVHRDTRDTQYF.

The gene calls are TRBV11-2 and TRBJ2-7, with a possible D match to TRBD1 (5 bases). Trimming left V 5 bases short and J 6 bases short, with 14 bases between. The CDR3 runs 13 residues. Germline values: CDR1 SGHAT, CDR2 FQNNGV. The CDR3 sequence is CASSVERGLEQYF. The CDR3 region has the DNA TGTGCCAGCAGCGTTGAAAGGGGCCTCGAGCAGTACTTC.

J is TRBJ2-5 and V is TRBV3-1 (or the pseudogene TRBV3-2), with TRBD2 identical over 10 bases. Per the germline V gene, CDR1 is LGHDT and CDR2 is YNNKEL (reference sequence). The V and J ends lost 1 base and 4 bases, in that order; junction bases with no gene match: 6. This CDR3 is 16 amino acids long. CDR3 sequence: CASSQGPGLARETQYF. In DNA form, the CDR3 reads TGTGCCAGCAGCCAAGGCCCGGGACTAGCGCGAGAGACCCAGTACTTC.

This clone has more than one count but fewer than ten. V is TRBV27 and J is TRBJ1-5; D remains unclear. This CDR3 has 15 amino acids. CDR1 and CDR2 (germline): MNHEY, SMNVEV (reference sequence). Deletions cut 6 bases from V and 0 bases from J, with 12 bases between. DNA of the CDR3: TGTGCCAGCAGAGGGCACGACTATAGCAATCAGCCCCAGCATTTT. Amino acid sequence: CASRGHDYSNQPQHF.

V usage is TRBV6-2 or TRBV6-3 and J usage is TRBJ2-3; D is perhaps TRBD2 (5 bases). The CDR3 is 16 residues long. V lost 2 bases to trimming and J lost 0 bases, with 12 bases between them. Germline-derived CDR1 and CDR2 are MNHEY and SVGEGT. The CDR3: CASSYRGRVSTDTQYF. CDR3 nucleotides: TGTGCCAGCAGTTACAGAGGGCGAGTGAGCACAGATACGCAGTATTTT.

There are a few counts of this clone. V gene TRBV10-3 combines with J gene TRBJ1-3; 7 bases map to TRBD1. This CDR3 region has 15 residues. CDR1 and CDR2 from the germline V gene are ENHRY and SYGVKD. The V and J ends lost 7 bases and 0 bases, in that order; junction bases with no gene match: 6. DNA for the CDR3: TGTGCCATCAACCAACAGGGGACCTCTGGAAACACCATATATTTT. Protein: CAINQQGTSGNTIYF.